The TCR beta chain under discussion was sequenced for a study of blood T cell repertoires in COVID-19 (dated by TCRdb to the early 2020s). General notes on the study: Collaborator samples came from the United States, Italy and Spain and covered acute and convalescent phases of COVID-19. The material from the prospective study consisted of cDNA or gDNA derived from T cells, B-cell-depleted T cells, or PBMCs. Subjects who had been exposed to COVID-19, were actively infected with it, or had recovered from it provided the deeply sampled blood TCRbeta repertoires that made up the dataset. The repertoires were released in a freely available public database meant as a resource for research on the immune response to SARS-CoV-2. The samples were drawn from the first 160 participants of the ongoing ImmuneRACE study and from 950 to 1,500 subjects provided by 6 global collaborators. A de-identified subject ID, COVID-19 status, age in years and sex were almost always included in the sample metadata. HLA class I and class II types, where available, came from metadata supplied by the sample provider rather than from assay-based typing.

To note about this clone: No antigen is known for it. No much larger clone is present one base from it, and per-base qualities are unavailable.

Broad study findings and their caveats: How much clinical and demographic metadata was included differed by source and by participant, and the metadata was provided uncurated.

TCRbeta CDR3 regions were amplified from genomic DNA using the immunoSEQ Assay, a bias-controlled multiplex PCR. As for the original processing: The number of nucleated cells in each sample was estimated from the amplification of reference gene primers within the assay. To quantify the absolute abundance of each unique TCRbeta CDR3 rearrangement, sequence reads were collapsed and filtered. Productive Simpson clonality was computed per sample as the square root of Simpson's diversity index over productive rearrangements. Not all clones reach the TCRdb copy of this immuneACCESS table, which keeps in-frame sequences only. Checked studies attribute under half of the gap to unresolved V genes and leave the rest unexplained. Clone size and the V and J calls come from that table; the DNA yielded D and trimming. In all, the sample holds fewer than 250,000 clones, and just over 85% of those were seen once. 3.5% to 4.5% of the sample rests with the top ten.

Each collaborating institution followed its own protocols to collect whole blood in K2EDTA tubes. For TCRbeta analysis, collaborators shipped samples as frozen whole blood, isolated PBMCs, or DNA extracted from either of those sample types. The sequencing sample was made of peripheral blood. The TCR originated in a man aged 50-60 years with acute or convalescent COVID-19.

CDR3 protein: CASSESFHHGTGGPYTDTQYF. The bases read TGCGCCAGCAGTGAGTCGTTTCACCACGGGACAGGGGGCCCTTACACAGATACGCAGTATTTT. The rearrangement joined TRBV10-2 to TRBJ2-3; the junction holds 12 bases that match TRBD1. V loses 0 bases at its end and J loses 2 bases; junction bases beyond the gene matches: 15. Reading the germline V gene gives CDR1 WSHSY and CDR2 SAAADI. Counted from cysteine to phenylalanine, this CDR3 has 21 amino acids. The only DNA kept is the CDR3, 63 bases in frame from the first base.